The entry below describes one T cell receptor beta chain. The length of the CDR3 is 13 residues. Looked up from germline, CDR1 is KGHSH and CDR2 is LQKENI. The V and J ends lost 3 bases and 7 bases respectively, with 12 bases between them. Primers included in the PCR were 60 Vbeta and 13 Jbeta primers. Sequenced by immunoSEQ multiplex PCR; TCRdb stores in-frame clones only, minus some. The table has around 97,000 clones, around 80% seen once. This entry comes from a study of cytomegalovirus exposure and HLA in healthy donors. The sample comprised PBMCs. The sequence was obtained from a woman aged 18-29 years in good health and CMV-seropositive. The V gene is TRBV18, the J gene TRBJ1-2; TRBD1 might be the D (6 bases). As DNA, the CDR3 is TGTGCCAGCTCACCCGACAGGACGGTTGGCTACACCTTC. Translating it yields CASSPDRTVGYTF.